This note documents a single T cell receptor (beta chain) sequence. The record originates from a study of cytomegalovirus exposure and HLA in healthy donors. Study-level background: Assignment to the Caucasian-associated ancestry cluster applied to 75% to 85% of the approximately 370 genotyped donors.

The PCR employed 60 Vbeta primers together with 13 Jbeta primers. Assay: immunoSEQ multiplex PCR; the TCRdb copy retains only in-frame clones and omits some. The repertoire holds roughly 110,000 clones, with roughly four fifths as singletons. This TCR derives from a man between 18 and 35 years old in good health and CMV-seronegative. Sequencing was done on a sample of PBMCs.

The CDR3 nucleotides read TGCGCCAGCAGCTGGAGGGACAGGGGGTCCCCTTACGAGCAGTACTTC. Amino acids: CASSWRDRGSPYEQYF. V is TRBV5-1 and J is TRBJ2-7; 11 bases align to TRBD1. This CDR3 spans 16 amino acids. V lost 3 bases and J lost 4; bases outside the gene matches: 9. Germline CDR1 reads SGHRS; CDR2 reads YFSETQ.